This T cell receptor (beta chain) was observed in a study of blood T cell repertoires in COVID-19. Overall study context: COVID-19 samples from acute and convalescent phases originated in the United States, Italy and Spain. T cells, B-cell-depleted T cells, or PBMCs provided the cDNA or gDNA that served as material.

Which cohort a participant joined came from the clinical history participants gave. This clone was seen once. Per the original methods: The assay estimated nucleated cells by amplifying reference gene primers. Sequencing was performed with immunoSEQ multiplex PCR; in TCRdb, only in-frame clones are kept and a portion is missing. The DNA gave D and trimming, while V, J and clone size come from that table. The sample yields a few hundred thousand clones, roughly 88% seen once. Germline V gene sequence: CDR1 SQVTM, CDR2 ANQGSEA. The V segment lost 7 bases and the J segment 4 bases; nucleotides outside the gene matches: 15. This CDR3 has 15 residues.

The sequence derives from a woman in her 30s who had recovered from COVID-19. The V and J genes are TRBV29-1 and TRBJ1-2; TRBD1 aligns across 7 bases. Sequencing was done on a sample of PBMCs or T cells enriched from blood (not recorded which). The CDR3 spells CSGAEATGDGYGYTF. The DNA for the CDR3 is TGCAGCGGGGCAGAGGCTACAGGGGATGGCTATGGCTACACCTTC. The complete variable domain, with remaining parts taken from reference TRBV29-1 and TRBJ1-2, reads SAVISQKPSRDICQRGTSLTIQCQVDSQVTMMFWYRQQPGQSLTLIATANQGSEATYESGFVIDKFPISRPNLTFSTLTVSNMSPEDSSIYLCSGAEATGDGYGYTFGSGTRLTVV.